This T cell receptor beta chain was identified in a study of T cells after yellow fever vaccination. The wider study: Libraries from low-cell-number fractions were prepared with the SMART-Seq v4 Ultra Low Input RNA kit.

A process of 5'RACE template switching, which added a universal primer site and UMIs, was used to make TCR cDNA. From the 5' RACE reads, TCRdb called clonotypes with MiXCR, one entry per CDR3 protein. Of a few hundred thousand distinct CDR3 sequences listed, 8.7% were seen once; the top ten hold 3% to 4%. The CDR3 sequence is 14 residues long. Trimming pared 7 bases from V and 5 bases from J, leaving 14 bases between. Germline loops: CDR1 KGHDR, CDR2 SFDVKD. This chain joins TRBV24-1 and TRBJ2-1; possible D gene TRBD1, 6 bases. The specimen was CD4+ T cells sorted from PBMCs, collected 5 days after the yellow fever booster vaccination. The source is a young man who received the YFV17D yellow fever vaccine. The CDR3 region is CATSGQTGHNEQFF. The CDR3 DNA reads as TGTGCCACCAGCGGCCAAACAGGGCACAATGAGCAGTTCTTC.